The clone carrying this TCR beta chain has just one count. V lost 7 bases, J lost 5 bases, and 13 bases lay in between. Looked up from germline, CDR1 is MNHNS and CDR2 is SASEGT. This CDR3 comprises 13 residues. This entry is derived from a study of OX40 agonist ivuxolimab in advanced cancers. Measured with immunoSEQ multiplex PCR; TCRdb has only the in-frame clones, and not every one. The table records about 70,000 clones, roughly 81% of them present only once. This TCR came from an adult with an advanced solid tumor such as melanoma, head and neck, liver or kidney cancer. The material was CD4+ or CD8+ T cells sorted from blood, obtained in a trial of the OX40 agonist ivuxolimab. The V gene is TRBV6-1, the J gene TRBJ2-3; D remains unclear. The CDR3 protein is CASTSTLKDTQYF. The CDR3 bases are TGTGCCAGCACATCGACTTTAAAAGATACGCAGTATTTT.